The 18 T cell receptor beta chains below were found in one sample sequenced in a study of T cell responses to AZD1222 COVID-19 vaccine. Repertoires were generated with immunoSEQ multiplex PCR, while TCRdb's copy carries only in-frame clones and drops some. The sample consists of 65,000 to 90,000 clones, 86% of them appearing once. This specimen was peripheral blood, taken on day 0 of AZD1222 vaccination. Source of these receptors: an adult in good health.

The chain employs TRBV19 and TRBJ1-1; TRBD1 matches at 8 bases. There are 15 residues in the CDR3. The V gene end was trimmed by 2 bases and the J gene end by 4 bases; junction bases not matched to a gene: 6. Germline CDR1 LNHDA, CDR2 SQIVND (reference sequence). The CDR3 loop reads CASSIQGASGTEAFF. Here the CDR3 DNA reads TGTGCCAGTAGTATACAGGGGGCATCGGGCACTGAAGCTTTCTTT.

CDR3 amino acids: CASSIRDNNQETQYF. The CDR3 coding sequence is TGTGCCAGCAGTATCCGGGACAACAATCAAGAGACCCAGTACTTC. The J gene is TRBJ2-5, the V gene TRBV28; tentatively, D is TRBD1 (6 bases). V lost 5 bases to trimming and J lost 2 bases, with 15 bases between them. The CDR3 is made up of 15 amino acids. Germline CDR1 and CDR2: MDHEN and SYDVKM.

The genes are TRBV7-9 and TRBJ2-3, with 11 bases fitting TRBD2. Germline V gives CDR1 SEHNR, CDR2 FQNEAQ (reference sequence). The ends lost 5 bases at V and 6 bases at J; junction bases unmatched: 7. CDR3 length equals 15 residues. CDR3 bases: TGTGCCAGCAGCCCAATAGCGGGAGGGCCGGATACGCAGTATTTT. It yields the protein CASSPIAGGPDTQYF.

The rearrangement links TRBV7-3 to TRBJ1-1, with 7 bases identical to TRBD1. Losses at the gene ends were 5 bases for V and 6 bases for J; bases not matched to a gene: 6. From germline, CDR1 is SGHTA and CDR2 FQGTGA. The length of the CDR3 is 13 residues. CDR3 region: CASSPTGIAEAFF. The CDR3 coding sequence is TGTGCCAGCAGCCCGACAGGGATCGCTGAAGCTTTCTTT.

The chain joins TRBV7-3 to TRBJ1-4; D not certain. Trimming cost V 3 bases and J 7 bases, with 21 bases left between them. The CDR3 runs to 17 residues. Germline V lookup: CDR1 SGHTA, CDR2 FQGTGA. The CDR3 DNA reads as TGTGCCAGCAGCTTCCCCCCCAGCAAGGCCCGACGTGAAAAACTGTTTTTT. Its protein is CASSFPPSKARREKLFF.

This clone was detected only a few times. J is TRBJ1-1 and V is TRBV20-1; possible D gene TRBD1, 5 bases. The CDR3 has 12 residues. Germline CDR1 reads DFQATT; CDR2 reads SNEGSKA (reference sequence). The V end was cut by 3 bases, the J end by 10 bases, with 15 bases between. The CDR3 here is CSASFQGVTAFF. CDR3 bases: TGCAGTGCTAGTTTTCAGGGAGTGACAGCTTTCTTT.

V is TRBV4-3 and J is TRBJ2-5, with TRBD2 matching over 8 bases. The CDR3 is 15 residues long. The germline V gene has CDR1 LGHNA and CDR2 YSLEER. With 4 bases clipped from V and 5 bases from J, the junction kept 9 bases outside the gene matches. CDR3 residues: CASSPGGVLRETQYF. The DNA for the CDR3 is TGCGCCAGCAGCCCCGGGGGGGTCTTGCGGGAGACCCAGTACTTC.

This rearrangement joins TRBV19 to TRBJ1-2; D is perhaps TRBD1 (5 bases). The CDR3 extends over 13 amino acids. CDR1 and CDR2 (germline): LNHDA, SQIVND (reference sequence). Trimming left V 1 base short and J 6 bases short, with 9 bases between. The CDR3 reads CASSIVLTDGYTF. The CDR3 bases are TGTGCCAGTAGTATAGTCTTGACAGATGGCTACACCTTC.

CDR3 coding DNA: TGTGCCAGCAGCTTGGGACAGGGGGCCCGTTACTCTGGAAACACCATATATTTT. Protein product: CASSLGQGARYSGNTIYF. The chain has TRBV5-4 and TRBJ1-3, with 10 bases matching TRBD1. This CDR3 is 18 amino acids long. The germline V gene encodes CDR1 SGHNT and CDR2 YYREEE (reference sequence). The V and J ends lost 0 bases and 0 bases, in that order; junction bases with no gene match: 6. Complete variable domain (other parts from reference TRBV5-4 and TRBJ1-3): ETGVTQSPTHLIKTRGQQVTLRCSSQSGHNTVSWYQQALGQGPQFIFQYYREEENGRGNFPPRFSGLQFPNYSSELNVNALELDDSALYLCASSLGQGARYSGNTIYFGEGSWLTVV.

This clone has only one observation. The V and J genes are TRBV9 and TRBJ1-3; 7 bases align to TRBD1. The germline CDR1 and CDR2 sequences are SGDLS and YYNGEE. This CDR3 has 13 amino acids. V lost 4 bases and J lost 6; bases outside the gene matches: 4. The CDR3 bases are TGTGCCAGCAGCCCAGACAGGGTAAACACCATATATTTT. Translated, it gives CASSPDRVNTIYF.

CDR3 protein: CASFEPQENTEAFF. The CDR3 DNA sequence: TGCGCCAGTTTCGAACCACAGGAGAACACTGAAGCTTTCTTT. The chain recombines TRBV5-1 with TRBJ1-1; a weak D match, TRBD1 (5 bases). The CDR3 is made up of 14 amino acids. Germline V gene sequence: CDR1 SGHRS, CDR2 YFSETQ. V dropped 8 bases and J dropped 1 base, with 15 bases sitting between them.

The rearrangement uses TRBV28 and TRBJ2-3; no clear D gene. In germline, CDR1 is MDHEN, CDR2 SYDVKM. V shed 3 bases and J shed 3 bases, with 4 bases lying between them. The CDR3 is made up of 12 amino acids. The CDR3 sequence: CASSLLTDTQYF. The CDR3 region has the DNA TGTGCCAGCAGTTTGTTGACAGATACGCAGTATTTT.

V usage is TRBV2 and J usage is TRBJ1-5; D is ambiguous. Germline CDR1 is SNHLY and CDR2 is FYNNEI. Trimming took 2 bases from V and 7 from J, leaving 6 bases between them. This CDR3 has 12 residues. In DNA form, the CDR3 reads TGTGCCAGCAGTGAAAATGGCCAGCCCCAGCATTTT. This codes for CASSENGQPQHF.

The rearrangement links TRBV28 to TRBJ1-1; no clear D. In germline, CDR1 is MDHEN, CDR2 SYDVKM. The CDR3 covers 14 residues. V was cut by 3 bases and J by 1 base, with 9 bases left in between. CDR3 sequence: CASSFARRNTEAFF. CDR3 bases: TGTGCCAGCAGTTTTGCACGGAGGAACACTGAAGCTTTCTTT.

This chain links TRBV9 with TRBJ2-5, with 16 nucleotides matching TRBD2. The CDR3 is 16 residues long. CDR1 is SGDLS and CDR2 is YYNGEE in the germline V gene. Germline trimming cut 3 bases from V and 4 bases from J; bases unmatched to any gene: 3. The chain's CDR3 is CASSGGTSGGVETQYF. The CDR3 DNA follows: TGTGCCAGCAGCGGCGGGACTAGCGGGGGGGTAGAGACCCAGTACTTC.

The chain combines TRBV14 with TRBJ2-1; no clear D. This CDR3 comprises 11 residues. Germline V lookup: CDR1 SGHDN, CDR2 FVKESK. The ends were cut back, 5 bases at V and 4 bases at J, with 3 bases in the middle. In nucleotides, the CDR3 is TGTGCCAGCAGCGGATACAATGAGCAGTTCTTC. Residues: CASSGYNEQFF.

The chain links TRBV20-1 to TRBJ1-6; no clear D gene. V was trimmed by 3 bases and J by 8 bases, leaving 8 bases between them. This CDR3 comprises 12 residues. The V gene's germline CDR1 is DFQATT and CDR2 SNEGSKA (reference sequence). CDR3 region: CSASSGYSPLHF. The CDR3 bases are TGCAGTGCTAGTTCGGGGTATTCACCCCTCCACTTT.

This rearrangement joins TRBV28 to TRBJ2-7, with 12 nucleotides matching TRBD1. Unmatched junction bases numbered 9, after V lost 6 bases and J lost 6 bases. Germline CDR1 reads MDHEN; CDR2 reads SYDVKM. The CDR3 runs to 15 residues. CDR3 nucleotides: TGTGCCAGCAGGTATCCGGGACAGGGGGCTCCCGAGCAGTACTTC. It translates to CASRYPGQGAPEQYF. Full variable domain (rest looked up from reference TRBV28 and TRBJ2-7): DVKVTQSSRYLVKRTGEKVFLECVQDMDHENMFWYRQDPGLGLRLIYFSYDVKMKEKGDIPEGYSVSREKKERFSLILESASTNQTSMYLCASRYPGQGAPEQYFGPGTRLTVT.